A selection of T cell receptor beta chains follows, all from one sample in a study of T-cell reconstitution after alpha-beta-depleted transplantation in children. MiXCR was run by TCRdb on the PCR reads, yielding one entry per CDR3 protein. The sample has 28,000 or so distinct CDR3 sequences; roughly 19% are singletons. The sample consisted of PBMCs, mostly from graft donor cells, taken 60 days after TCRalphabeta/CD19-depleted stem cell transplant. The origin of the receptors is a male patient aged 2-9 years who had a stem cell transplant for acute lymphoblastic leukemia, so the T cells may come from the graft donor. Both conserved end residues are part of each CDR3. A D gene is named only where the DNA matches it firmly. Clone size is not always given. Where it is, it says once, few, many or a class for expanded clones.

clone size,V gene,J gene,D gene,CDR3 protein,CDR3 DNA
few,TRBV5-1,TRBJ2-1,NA,CASTLNGETYNEQFF,TGCGCCAGCACCTTGAATGGGGAAACCTACAATGAGCAGTTCTTC
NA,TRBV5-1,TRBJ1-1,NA,CASSLGPGNTEAFF,TGCGCCAGCAGCTTGGGACCAGGGAACACTGAAGCTTTCTTT
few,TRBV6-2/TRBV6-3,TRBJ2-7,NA,CASTPGRRSYEQYF,TGTGCCAGCACCCCGGGACGTAGGAGCTACGAGCAGTACTTC
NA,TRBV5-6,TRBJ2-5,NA,CASSLKRETQYF,TGTGCCAGCAGCTTGAAGAGAGAGACCCAGTACTTC
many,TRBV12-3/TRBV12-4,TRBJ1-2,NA,CASSMGYGYTF,TGTGCCAGCAGTATGGGGTATGGCTACACCTTC
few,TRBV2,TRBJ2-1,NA,CASSEEGWNEQFF,TGTGCCAGCAGTGAAGAGGGGTGGAATGAGCAGTTCTTC
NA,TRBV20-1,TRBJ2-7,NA,CSATRGHSYEQYF,TGCAGTGCTACCCGAGGGCATAGCTACGAGCAGTACTTC
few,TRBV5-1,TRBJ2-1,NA,CASSPGVDEQFF,TGCGCCAGCAGCCCGGGGGTTGATGAACAGTTCTTC
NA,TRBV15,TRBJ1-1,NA,CAITPLSQVYTEAFF,TGTGCCATCACCCCCCTATCACAAGTTTACACTGAAGCTTTCTTT
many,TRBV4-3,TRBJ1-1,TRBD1,CASSQRGPVNTEAFF,TGCGCCAGCAGCCAAAGGGGGCCCGTGAACACTGAAGCTTTCTTT
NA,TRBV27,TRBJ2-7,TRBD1,CASGKGDRAYEQYF,TGTGCCAGCGGGAAAGGGGACAGGGCCTACGAGCAGTACTTC
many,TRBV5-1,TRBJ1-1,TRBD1,CASSSAGGLNTEAFF,TGCGCCAGCAGCTCGGCAGGGGGGCTGAACACTGAAGCTTTCTTT
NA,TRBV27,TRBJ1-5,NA,CASTKNVVRENQPQHF,TGTGCCAGCACTAAGAACGTCGTAAGGGAGAATCAGCCCCAGCATTTT
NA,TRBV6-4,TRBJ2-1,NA,CASSDSMGRLNEQFF,TGTGCCAGCAGTGACTCGATGGGGAGGCTTAATGAGCAGTTCTTC
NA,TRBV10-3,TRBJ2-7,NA,CAASTGNYEQYF,TGTGCCGCGTCCACAGGGAATTACGAGCAGTACTTC
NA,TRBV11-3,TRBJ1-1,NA,CASSFDGVNTEAFF,TGTGCCAGCAGTTTCGACGGCGTGAACACTGAAGCTTTCTTT
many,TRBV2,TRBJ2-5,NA,CASSQRRPKETQYF,TGTGCCAGCAGTCAGCGTAGGCCAAAAGAGACCCAGTACTTC
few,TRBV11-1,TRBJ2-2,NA,CASSLGPIREKNTGELFF,TGTGCCAGCAGCTTAGGTCCGATCCGGGAGAAGAACACCGGGGAGCTGTTTTTT
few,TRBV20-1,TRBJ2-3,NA,CSVSSTATDTQYF,TGCAGTGTCTCGAGCACCGCCACAGATACGCAGTATTTT
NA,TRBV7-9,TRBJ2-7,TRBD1,CASSPPDRGASYEQYF,TGTGCCAGCAGCCCACCGGACAGGGGGGCATCCTACGAGCAGTACTTC
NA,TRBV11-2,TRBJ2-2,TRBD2,CASSFGWRERTGELFF,TGTGCCAGCAGCTTTGGCTGGCGGGAGAGGACCGGGGAGCTGTTTTTT
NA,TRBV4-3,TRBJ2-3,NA,CASSQDYQGGDTQYF,TGCGCCAGCAGCCAAGATTACCAAGGGGGAGATACGCAGTATTTT
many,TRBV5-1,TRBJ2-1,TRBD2,CASSLRTSVYNEQFF,TGCGCCAGCAGCTTGAGGACTAGTGTCTACAATGAGCAGTTCTTC
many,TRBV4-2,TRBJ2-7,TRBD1,CASSQDRGFWQGAYEQYF,TGTGCCAGCAGCCAAGATCGAGGCTTCTGGCAGGGGGCCTACGAGCAGTACTTC
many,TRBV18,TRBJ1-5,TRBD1,CASSTKGASGQPQHF,TGTGCCAGCTCGACCAAGGGGGCTAGCGGTCAGCCCCAGCATTTT
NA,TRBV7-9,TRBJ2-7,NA,CASSLWNRASEEQYF,TGTGCCAGCAGCTTGTGGAACAGGGCTTCTGAGGAGCAGTACTTC
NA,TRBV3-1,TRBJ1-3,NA,CASSRSQGLGNTIYF,TGTGCCAGCAGCCGTTCACAGGGTCTTGGAAACACCATATATTTT
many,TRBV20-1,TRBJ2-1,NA,CSARAERGNEQFF,TGCAGTGCTAGGGCAGAACGGGGTAATGAGCAGTTCTTC
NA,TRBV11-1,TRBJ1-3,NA,CAISSRDGNTIYF,TGTGCCATCAGCTCCAGGGATGGAAACACCATATATTTT
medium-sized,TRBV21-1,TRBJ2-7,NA,CASSPFLGVSFLRHEQYF,TGTGCCAGCAGCCCCTTCTTGGGTGTCTCGTTTCTCCGGCACGAGCAGTACTTC
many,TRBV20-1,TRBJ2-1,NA,CSARLRGEVNEQFF,TGCAGTGCTAGACTAAGGGGCGAAGTAAATGAGCAGTTCTTC
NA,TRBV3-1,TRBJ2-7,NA,CASSQDRVVYEQYF,TGTGCCAGCAGCCAAGACAGGGTCGTCTACGAGCAGTACTTC
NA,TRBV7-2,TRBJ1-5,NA,CASSLVGGRSNQPQHF,TGTGCCAGCAGCTTAGTTGGGGGGAGGAGCAATCAGCCCCAGCATTTT
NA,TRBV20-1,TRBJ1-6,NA,CSARSSGQSSPLHF,TGCAGTGCTAGAAGCTCAGGGCAGTCTTCACCCCTCCACTTT
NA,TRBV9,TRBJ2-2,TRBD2,CASGNNGRRGELFF,TGTGCCAGCGGTAACAACGGGAGGCGCGGGGAGCTGTTTTTT
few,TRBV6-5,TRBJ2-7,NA,CASSASSYEQYF,TGTGCCAGCAGTGCGAGCTCCTACGAGCAGTACTTC
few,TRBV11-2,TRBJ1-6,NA,CASSSPGFRGQLLAPLHF,TGTGCCAGCAGCTCCCCCGGGTTTAGGGGCCAGCTATTGGCACCCCTCCACTTT
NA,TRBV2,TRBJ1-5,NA,CASSDLGPQHF,TGTGCCAGCAGTGACCTCGGACCCCAGCATTTT
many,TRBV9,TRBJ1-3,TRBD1,CASSPGQSSGNTIYF,TGTGCCAGCAGCCCGGGACAGAGCTCTGGAAACACCATATATTTT
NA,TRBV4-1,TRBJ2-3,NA,CASSKHFDQGDTQYF,TGCGCCAGCAGTAAACATTTCGATCAGGGAGATACGCAGTATTTT
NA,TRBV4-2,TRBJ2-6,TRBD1,CASSQGQGVSGGANVLTF,TGTGCCAGCAGCCAAGGACAGGGGGTCTCGGGTGGGGCCAACGTCCTGACTTTC
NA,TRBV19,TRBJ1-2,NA,CASSKGGLLNYGYTF,TGTGCCAGTAGTAAGGGGGGACTCCTTAACTATGGCTACACCTTC
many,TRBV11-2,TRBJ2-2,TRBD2,CASSTGTTYTGELFF,TGTGCCAGCAGCACCGGGACTACCTACACCGGGGAGCTGTTTTTT
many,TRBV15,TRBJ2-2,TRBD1,CATSREPTGGFAGELFF,TGTGCCACCAGCAGAGAGCCTACAGGGGGGTTCGCCGGGGAGCTGTTTTTT
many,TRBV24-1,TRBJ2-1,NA,CATSDNLPLRLTEQFF,TGTGCCACCAGTGACAACCTCCCTTTACGGTTAACTGAGCAGTTCTTC
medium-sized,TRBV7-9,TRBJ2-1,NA,CASSLIVRGRNEQFF,TGTGCCAGCAGCTTAATAGTCAGGGGCCGAAATGAGCAGTTCTTC
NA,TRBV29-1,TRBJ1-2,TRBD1,CSVLGQGYGYTF,TGCAGCGTCCTGGGACAGGGGTATGGCTACACCTTC
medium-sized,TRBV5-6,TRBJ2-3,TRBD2,CASSHRPSGGRTDTQYF,TGTGCCAGCAGTCATCGTCCTAGCGGGGGCCGCACAGATACGCAGTATTTT
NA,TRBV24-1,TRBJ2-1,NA,CATRRGGGPYNEQFF,TGTGCCACTCGCCGTGGGGGGGGCCCCTACAATGAGCAGTTCTTC
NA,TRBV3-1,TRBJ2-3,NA,CATSQEWGALTRPTDTQYF,TGTGCCACCAGCCAAGAATGGGGGGCTCTTACCCGTCCCACAGATACGCAGTATTTT
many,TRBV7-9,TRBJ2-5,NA,CASRGPGLRGETQYF,TGTGCCAGCAGGGGTCCGGGACTCCGGGGGGAGACCCAGTACTTC
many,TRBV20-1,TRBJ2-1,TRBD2,CSAREAGGSYNEQFF,TGCAGTGCTAGAGAAGCGGGAGGGTCATACAATGAGCAGTTCTTC
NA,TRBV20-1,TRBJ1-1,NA,CSARDTARGVNTEAFF,TGCAGTGCTAGAGACACAGCCAGGGGCGTGAACACTGAAGCTTTCTTT
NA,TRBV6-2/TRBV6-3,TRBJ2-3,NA,CASRERGGADTQYF,TGTGCCAGCCGGGAACGCGGGGGCGCAGATACGCAGTATTTT
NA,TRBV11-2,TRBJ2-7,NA,CASSAAYEQYF,TGTGCCAGCAGCGCCGCTTACGAGCAGTACTTC